This T cell receptor (beta chain) stems from a study of tumor-infiltrating lymphocytes in primary liver carcinoma. Background on the study: Patients had primary liver carcinoma treated by surgical resection. Donors had hepatocellular carcinoma or combined HCC and intrahepatic cholangiocarcinoma.

Notes on the study in general: Top-250-clone fractions were significantly higher in tumors than in blood (p = 0.039).

Unsorted whole blood yielded the blood RNA, and germline DNA was also extracted. Donors were untreated and chronically infected with HBV. As regards this clonotype: Its cognate antigen is unknown.

Synthesis of TCR beta cDNA was carried out from 450 to 500 ng total RNA with a constant-region primer. ARM-PCR was slightly modified, and three nested multiplex PCR rounds with it gave rise to the TCR beta libraries. TCRdb recomputed calls from the multiplex PCR reads with MiXCR, one row per CDR3 protein. Of about 320,000 distinct CDR3 sequences listed, about three fifths are singletons. Sequences were obtained from peripheral blood. This clonotype originated in a woman aged 25 to 39 with primary liver carcinoma and hepatitis B virus infection.

Written as DNA, the CDR3 is TGTGCCAGCAGTTTATCGCTTGGCAGTCCAGATACGCAGTATTTT. It yields the protein CASSLSLGSPDTQYF. The chain carries TRBV28 and TRBJ2-3; D gene ambiguous. Trimming took 1 base from V and 4 from J, leaving 12 bases between them. The CDR3 has 15 residues. Germline V gene lookup returns CDR1 MDHEN and CDR2 SYDVKM. Full variable domain (missing parts from reference TRBV28 and TRBJ2-3): DVKVTQSSRYLVKRTGEKVFLECVQDMDHENMFWYRQDPGLGLRLIYFSYDVKMKEKGDIPEGYSVSREKKERFSLILESASTNQTSMYLCASSLSLGSPDTQYFGPGTRLTVL.